A single sample is the source of the 3 T cell receptor beta chains below, sequenced in a study of shared clonotypes between healthy human individuals. Only in-frame clones appear in the TCRdb table, and some are missing; sequencing was by immunoSEQ multiplex PCR. The sample carries roughly 2 million clones, approximately 94% recorded once. Selected positively for CCR7 and CD45RO-negative, naive CD8 cells excluded terminally differentiated effector memory CD45RA+ cells. Specimen: naive CD8+ T cells sorted from blood. All receptors derive from a young man in good health.

The V and J genes are TRBV6-5 and TRBJ2-5; TRBD1 agrees at 8 bases. CDR3 length equals 16 residues. V lost 1 base and J lost 2; bases outside the gene matches: 6. Germline V gene lookup returns CDR1 MNHEY and CDR2 SVGAGI. In DNA, the CDR3 is TGTGCCAGCAGTTACTGGGGACAGGCAATTCAAGAGACCCAGTACTTC. It yields the protein CASSYWGQAIQETQYF.

This clone occurred a few times. The genes are TRBV30 and TRBJ1-5; no clear D. The CDR3 extends over 13 amino acids. V lost 3 bases and J 2 bases, leaving 8 bases between the germline ends. Germline-derived CDR1 and CDR2 are GTSNPN and SVGIG (reference sequence). The CDR3 region has the DNA TGTGCCTGGAGCGCGGAGGGCAATCAGCCCCAGCATTTT. Protein: CAWSAEGNQPQHF.

The chain is built from TRBV13 and TRBJ1-1; TRBD1 aligns across 7 bases. CDR1 PRHDT and CDR2 FYEKMQ come from the germline V gene (reference sequence). This CDR3 comprises 15 residues. The V segment lost 4 bases and the J segment 4 bases; nucleotides outside the gene matches: 9. CDR3 amino acids: CASSSGAGGLTEAFF. DNA of the CDR3: TGTGCCAGCAGCTCAGGAGCAGGGGGGCTCACTGAAGCTTTCTTT.